Below, one T cell receptor (beta chain) is given with its context. Its target is unknown. The CDR3 end shows no conserved phenylalanine or tryptophan, and so a read error is likely. CDR1 is SGHAT, CDR2 FQNNGV, per germline. V lost 1 base, J lost 11 bases, and 17 bases lay in between. This CDR3 has 14 amino acids. This record belongs to a study of tumor and adjacent non-tumor tissue in lung cancer. Whole-study findings and limits: Top 100 clones took a larger repertoire share in normal lung. Tumor tissue had significantly higher TCR diversity than normal lung.

The template was RNA from unsorted bulk tissue. Three rounds of nested PCR, following a modified ARM-PCR protocol, produced the TCRbeta library. MiXCR, run by TCRdb on the multiplex PCR reads, gives a single entry per CDR3 protein. The data hold 65,000 to 70,000 distinct CDR3 sequences, with approximately 63% observed a single time. The TCR comes from a man in his fifties or sixties with non-small cell lung cancer. The sequencing sample was made of lung tumor tissue. The J gene is TRBJ1-1, the V gene TRBV11-2; unclear D gene. CDR3 loop: CASSLAAASRGAFS. The CDR3, as DNA: TGTGCCAGCAGCTTAGCAGCTGCGTCCAGAGGGGCTTTCTCT.